One and the same sample provided the 2 T cell receptor beta chains below, sequenced in a study of T cell changes during pregnancy in multiple sclerosis. Using immunoSEQ multiplex PCR, the repertoire was profiled, and TCRdb retains in-frame clones only, with some absent. The sample lists around 39,000 clones, 88% occurring once. The material was CD4+ T cells from peripheral blood mononuclear cells, obtained before pregnancy. The receptors were gathered from a female donor with multiple sclerosis, enrolled in a pregnancy study.

The chain is built from TRBV5-1 and TRBJ1-2; D is uncertain. Trimming pared 3 bases from V and 0 bases from J, leaving 12 bases between. Germline CDR1 SGHRS, CDR2 YFSETQ. The CDR3 spans 15 residues. The CDR3 DNA reads TGCGCCAGCAGCTATGAACCGGGAGCTAACTATGGCTACACCTTC. Amino acids: CASSYEPGANYGYTF.

J is TRBJ2-2 and V is TRBV19; 7 bases are shared with TRBD2. J was trimmed by 1 base and V by 1 base; bases with no gene match: 3. The CDR3 is 16 amino acids. Germline CDR1 reads LNHDA; CDR2 reads SQIVND (reference sequence). The CDR3 nucleotides read TGTGCCAGTAGTATAGGGGCTAGCGGGAACACCGGGGAGCTGTTTTTT. It encodes CASSIGASGNTGELFF.